The rows below give T cell receptor beta chains drawn from one sample of a study of shared clonotypes between healthy human individuals. TCRdb's copy holds only in-frame clones and misses some; the assay was immunoSEQ multiplex PCR. The table includes 170,000 or so clones, 66% detected once. The sequencing input was memory CD4+ T cells sorted from blood. Receptors were obtained from a man aged 30-40 years in good health. The CDR3 runs from the conserved cysteine through the conserved F or W. The D gene is left open where the match is weak. Clone size, where shown, is once, few, many, or a class for clones that have expanded.

TRBV28	many	TRBJ1-4	-	CATTPNRPNEKLFF	TGTGCCACCACTCCCAATCGTCCTAATGAAAAACTGTTTTTT
TRBV7-2	-	TRBJ2-4	TRBD2	CASSPRSLAGDRGKNIQYF	TGTGCCAGCAGCCCCCGGTCACTAGCGGGAGACCGGGGCAAAAACATTCAGTACTTC
TRBV2	-	TRBJ2-1	-	CASSELSYNEQFF	TGTGCCAGCAGTGAGCTCTCCTACAATGAGCAGTTCTTC
TRBV2	-	TRBJ1-1	-	CASSETAPGVTEAFF	TGTGCCAGCAGTGAGACAGCTCCGGGGGTGACTGAAGCTTTCTTT
TRBV27	many	TRBJ2-1	TRBD2	CASSPIAGGVEQFF	TGTGCCAGCAGTCCCATAGCGGGAGGGGTGGAGCAGTTCTTC
TRBV5-4	-	TRBJ1-1	-	CASTTDPASNTEAFF	TGTGCCAGCACCACCGACCCCGCCTCGAACACTGAAGCTTTCTTT
TRBV7-9	-	TRBJ1-1	-	CASSLSQDGGTEAFF	TGTGCCAGCAGCTTAAGTCAGGACGGTGGAACTGAAGCTTTCTTT
TRBV19	few	TRBJ2-7	TRBD1	CASSQAGGIYEQYF	TGTGCCAGTAGTCAGGCAGGGGGTATCTACGAGCAGTACTTC
TRBV5-4	-	TRBJ2-3	TRBD2	CASNLAGVTDTQYF	TGTGCCAGCAACCTAGCGGGAGTAACAGATACGCAGTATTTT
TRBV10-2	-	TRBJ2-1	-	CASSEIPGSGRYNEQFF	TGCGCCAGCAGTGAAATACCGGGCAGCGGTAGATACAATGAGCAGTTCTTC
TRBV18	few	TRBJ2-7	TRBD1	CASSPSQGVHEQYF	TGTGCCAGCTCACCTTCGCAGGGGGTCCACGAGCAGTACTTC
TRBV5-1	few	TRBJ2-7	-	CASSLEVSYEQYF	TGCGCCAGCAGCTTGGAAGTTTCCTACGAGCAGTACTTC
TRBV6-5	-	TRBJ2-3	TRBD2	CASRLGREGTDTQYF	TGTGCCAGCAGGCTCGGGCGGGAGGGCACAGATACGCAGTATTTT
TRBV30	-	TRBJ2-2	-	CAWSPDRLRAPGGGELFF	TGTGCCTGGAGTCCTGATCGCCTCCGGGCCCCCGGGGGCGGGGAGCTGTTTTTT
TRBV2	once	TRBJ2-1	TRBD2	CASSPGTSGYNEQFF	TGTGCCAGCAGTCCCGGGACTAGCGGGTACAATGAGCAGTTCTTC
TRBV28	-	TRBJ2-3	TRBD2	CASSLLGTSGSTTDTQYF	TGTGCCAGCAGTTTGTTGGGGACTAGCGGGAGTACAACAGATACGCAGTATTTT
TRBV15	medium-sized	TRBJ1-2	TRBD1	CATSALGTVNYGYTF	TGTGCCACCAGCGCCCTTGGGACAGTTAACTATGGCTACACCTTC
TRBV19	-	TRBJ2-7	-	CASSISVSSYEQYF	TGTGCCAGTAGTATATCGGTGAGCTCCTACGAGCAGTACTTC
TRBV27	-	TRBJ1-1	TRBD1	CASRKDRAVYTEAFF	TGTGCCAGCAGAAAGGACAGGGCAGTTTACACTGAAGCTTTCTTT
TRBV28	-	TRBJ2-7	-	CASTELNKIPYEQYF	TGTGCCAGCACCGAGTTAAATAAAATTCCCTACGAGCAGTACTTC
TRBV6-5	-	TRBJ1-4	TRBD1	CASTTGGGEKLFF	TGTGCCAGCACCACAGGGGGCGGTGAAAAACTGTTTTTT
TRBV27	-	TRBJ2-7	-	CASSFEGSYEQYF	TGTGCCAGCAGTTTCGAGGGCTCCTACGAGCAGTACTTC
TRBV10-3	-	TRBJ2-5	TRBD1	CAISASTGKETQYF	TGTGCCATCAGCGCTTCGACAGGGAAAGAGACCCAGTACTTC
TRBV29-1	once	TRBJ2-5	-	CSVEGGMETQYF	TGCAGCGTTGAAGGAGGGATGGAGACCCAGTACTTC
TRBV19	-	TRBJ1-5	TRBD1	CASKGQRNQPQHF	TGTGCCAGTAAGGGACAGAGGAATCAGCCCCAGCATTTT
TRBV11-2	-	TRBJ2-7	-	CASSLAIPFYEQYF	TGTGCCAGCAGCTTGGCGATCCCGTTCTACGAGCAGTACTTC
TRBV5-6	-	TRBJ2-7	-	CASSQDYEQYF	TGTGCCAGCAGCCAAGACTACGAGCAGTACTTC
TRBV11-2	-	TRBJ2-5	-	CASSLVAETQYF	TGTGCCAGCAGCTTGGTGGCGGAGACCCAGTACTTC
TRBV4-3	-	TRBJ2-7	-	CASSQDYGGEQYF	TGCGCCAGCAGCCAAGATTATGGGGGCGAGCAGTACTTC
TRBV7-9	once	TRBJ2-7	-	CASSKYSGSSYEQYF	TGTGCCAGCAGTAAATATTCGGGGAGTAGCTACGAGCAGTACTTC
TRBV5-8	-	TRBJ2-2	-	CASSLPGFSTGELFF	TGTGCCAGCAGCTTGCCCGGGTTTTCGACCGGGGAGCTGTTTTTT
TRBV19	-	TRBJ2-1	-	CASIVGLSEQFF	TGTGCCAGTATCGTAGGACTAAGTGAGCAGTTCTTC
TRBV28	-	TRBJ2-6	TRBD2	CASSFWLAGSGANVLTF	TGTGCCAGCAGTTTCTGGCTAGCGGGGTCCGGGGCCAACGTCCTGACTTTC
TRBV4-1	-	TRBJ2-1	TRBD2	CASSQIEAGSSYNEQFF	TGCGCCAGCAGCCAAATAGAAGCGGGGTCATCCTACAATGAGCAGTTCTTC
TRBV18	few	TRBJ2-5	-	CASSPQTGSGTQYF	TGTGCCAGCTCACCCCAGACAGGTTCAGGGACCCAGTACTTC
TRBV5-1	-	TRBJ2-1	-	CASCPPGLNNEQFF	TGCGCCAGTTGCCCCCCCGGCCTAAACAATGAGCAGTTCTTC
TRBV7-9	-	TRBJ2-3	-	CASSLDGTDTQYF	TGTGCCAGCAGCTTAGACGGCACGGATACGCAGTATTTT
TRBV2	few	TRBJ2-6	-	CASSEGAAGANVLTF	TGTGCCAGCAGTGAAGGGGCGGCCGGGGCCAACGTCCTGACTTTC
TRBV5-4	-	TRBJ2-3	-	CASSSLTADTQYF	TGTGCCAGCAGCTCCTTGACAGCAGATACGCAGTATTTT
TRBV11-3	-	TRBJ2-7	-	CASSIAPGEQYF	TGTGCCAGCAGCATAGCCCCTGGCGAGCAGTACTTC